The rows below give T cell receptor beta chains drawn from one sample of a study of T-cell memory formation after mild COVID-19. Using its own MiXCR run on the 5' RACE reads, TCRdb lists one record per CDR3 protein. The sample carries more than 200,000 distinct CDR3 sequences, 16% recorded once. The sample comprised PBMCs or a T cell subset sorted from them (not recorded which). The receptor source for this set is a man aged 18 to 35 who had mild COVID-19 (a few samples of this study predate the infection). Cell type and time point are not known. Each CDR3 is given with its conserved first and last residue. D genes are given only for firm matches. Not all rows give a size; the values are once, few, many and, for expanded clones, a class.

j_call clone_size d_call v_call cdr3_nt cdr3_aa
TRBJ1-1 few TRBD1 TRBV7-9 TGTGCCAGCAGCTTAAGGCAGGGGGTCACTGAAGCTTTCTTT CASSLRQGVTEAFF
TRBJ2-1 few TRBD1 TRBV4-2 TGTGCCAGCAGCCAAGGATTTCCGACAGGGAGCTCCTACAATGAGCAGTTCTTC CASSQGFPTGSSYNEQFF
TRBJ1-4 NA NA TRBV5-1 TGCGCCAGCAGCTTGGAAGGGGCCGCCTCCGGTGAAAAACTGTTTTTT CASSLEGAASGEKLFF
TRBJ2-2 NA TRBD1 TRBV24-1 TGTGCCACCAGTCGTGGACAGGTGAACACCGGGGAGCTGTTTTTT CATSRGQVNTGELFF
TRBJ2-5 few TRBD1 TRBV7-9 TGTGCCAGCAGCTCGACAGGGGAGACCCAGTACTTC CASSSTGETQYF
TRBJ2-5 NA NA TRBV7-6 TGTGCCAGCAGCTCGGGACCGCAGCCAGAGACCCAGTACTTC CASSSGPQPETQYF
TRBJ2-2 few NA TRBV7-9 TGTGCCAGCAGCGATAGACAGTCCACCGGGGAGCTGTTTTTT CASSDRQSTGELFF
TRBJ2-5 many TRBD1 TRBV5-1 TGCGCCAGCAGCTTGAGGACAGGGGAGGAGACCCAGTACTTC CASSLRTGEETQYF
TRBJ2-3 NA TRBD2 TRBV6-2/TRBV6-3 TGTGCCAGCAGATTAGCGGGGGGGCAAGATACGCAGTATTTT CASRLAGGQDTQYF
TRBJ1-5 few NA TRBV28 TGTGCCAGCAGCGACCCTTCGCCGGGGCAGCCCCAGCATTTT CASSDPSPGQPQHF
TRBJ1-4 NA NA TRBV29-1 TGCAGCGTTTCCGGGACTGGAGGCTCTAATGAAAAACTGTTTTTT CSVSGTGGSNEKLFF
TRBJ1-1 few TRBD1 TRBV29-1 TGCAGCGTGAAACGCCCCGGGACAGGGAACACTGAAGCTTTCTTT CSVKRPGTGNTEAFF
TRBJ2-7 NA NA TRBV3-1 TGTGCCAGCAGCCTACAAGGCGAGCAGTACTTC CASSLQGEQYF
TRBJ2-7 few NA TRBV7-2 TGTGCCAGCAGCCTGCGGGACGGAGCCTACGAGCAGTACTTC CASSLRDGAYEQYF
TRBJ1-1 few NA TRBV18 TGTGCCAGCTCACCAAGCGCCAGGACAGACACTGAAGCTTTCTTT CASSPSARTDTEAFF
TRBJ2-3 few TRBD1 TRBV3-1 TGTGCCAGCAGCCCGACAGGGGTTTTCACAGATACGCAGTATTTT CASSPTGVFTDTQYF
TRBJ2-7 many NA TRBV4-3 TGCGCCAGCAGCCAAGGTCACGAGCAGTACTTC CASSQGHEQYF
TRBJ1-6 NA NA TRBV29-1 TGCAGCGTTGAAGATTCCCGGGCCGCCCTCCACTTT CSVEDSRAALHF
TRBJ1-4 few NA TRBV3-1 TGTGCCAGCAGCCAACCAGGGGTCTCAACTAATGAAAAACTGTTTTTT CASSQPGVSTNEKLFF
TRBJ2-5 few TRBD1 TRBV9 TGTGCCAGCAGCCGTCAGGGGGTAGAGACCCAGTACTTC CASSRQGVETQYF
TRBJ1-3 NA NA TRBV4-2 TGTGCCAGCAGCCAAGGAGGGGTTGACACCATATATTTT CASSQGGVDTIYF
TRBJ2-1 NA NA TRBV5-1 TGCGCCAGCATGGCAGGCCCCTCCTACAATGAGCAGTTCTTC CASMAGPSYNEQFF
TRBJ1-1 NA NA TRBV4-3 TGCGCCAGCAGCCGAGCAGGGATCGGCACTGAAGCTTTCTTT CASSRAGIGTEAFF
TRBJ1-5 many NA TRBV7-2 TGTGCCAGCAGCCCCGGCGGGGCCAGCAATCAGCCCCAGCATTTT CASSPGGASNQPQHF
TRBJ1-3 few NA TRBV4-3 TGCGCCAGCAGCCAAGATGGGTTCGGGGGCTCTGGAAACACCATATATTTT CASSQDGFGGSGNTIYF
TRBJ2-5 NA NA TRBV7-9 TGTGCCAGCAGCGGGAGCGAGACCCAGTACTTC CASSGSETQYF